Listed here are 19 T cell receptor beta chains from one sample, sequenced in a study of blood T cell repertoires in COVID-19. The table came from immunoSEQ multiplex PCR; TCRdb's copy has only in-frame clones and leaves some out. The data show about 72,000 clones, 65% to 90% seen once. The source material was peripheral blood. The receptor source for this set is an older man with active or convalescent COVID-19.

The genes are TRBV28 and TRBJ1-6, with TRBD1 matching 7 bases. This CDR3 comprises 16 residues. From germline, CDR1 is MDHEN and CDR2 SYDVKM. V dropped 0 bases and J dropped 7; count of bases not matched to a gene: 6. The CDR3 DNA reads TGTGCCAGCAGTTTATGGACAGGGAATAGGAATTCACCCCTCCACTTT. This translates into CASSLWTGNRNSPLHF. The whole variable domain, remainder taken from reference TRBV28 and TRBJ1-6, is DVKVTQSSRYLVKRTGEKVFLECVQDMDHENMFWYRQDPGLGLRLIYFSYDVKMKEKGDIPEGYSVSREKKERFSLILESASTNQTSMYLCASSLWTGNRNSPLHFGNGTRLTVT.

V and J are TRBV5-1 and TRBJ1-6, with 7 nucleotides matching TRBD1. J was trimmed by 6 bases and V by 3 bases; bases with no gene match: 6. In germline, CDR1 is SGHRS, CDR2 YFSETQ. This CDR3 spans 15 amino acids. The CDR3 is CASSSQGTVNSPLHF. DNA of the CDR3: TGCGCCAGCAGCTCGCAAGGGACAGTTAATTCACCCCTCCACTTT.

The V and J genes are TRBV2 and TRBJ1-5; D is perhaps TRBD1 (5 bases). The germline V gene has CDR1 SNHLY and CDR2 FYNNEI. The CDR3 has 15 residues. Trimming pared 5 bases from V and 1 base from J, leaving 12 bases between. The CDR3 loop reads CASSFRAGSNQPQHF. CDR3 sequence (DNA): TGTGCCAGCAGTTTTAGAGCAGGGAGCAATCAGCCCCAGCATTTT.

In DNA form, the CDR3 reads TGTGCCACCAGTGAACAGGGTGAAGCTTTCTTT. This encodes CATSEQGEAFF. The chain combines TRBV24-1 with TRBJ1-1; a possible D gene is TRBD1 (6 bases). V gave up 4 bases and J gave up 7 bases, with 6 bases separating them. CDR3 length: 11 residues. Germline lookup yields CDR1 KGHDR and CDR2 SFDVKD.

This clone was observed once. The J gene is TRBJ2-7, the V gene TRBV18; TRBD1 agrees at 10 bases. Germline CDR1 KGHSH, CDR2 LQKENI. CDR3 length: 14 residues. After removal of 3 bases from V and 9 bases from J, the junction contained 8 bases not matched to a gene. CDR3 protein: CASSPRQGAFWQYF. The CDR3 DNA is TGTGCCAGCTCACCCCGACAGGGGGCTTTTTGGCAGTACTTC.

The CDR3 is CASSYPSGLQETQYF. The CDR3 DNA reads as TGTGCCAGCAGCTACCCTAGCGGTTTGCAAGAGACCCAGTACTTC. J is TRBJ2-5 and V is TRBV7-9, with 7 bases that match TRBD2. Germline CDR1 is SEHNR and CDR2 is FQNEAQ (reference sequence). The V and J ends lost 4 bases and 2 bases, in that order; junction bases with no gene match: 7. The CDR3 contains 15 residues. The full variable domain, its missing parts supplied by reference TRBV7-9 and TRBJ2-5, is DTGVSQNPRHKITKRGQNVTFRCDPISEHNRLYWYRQTLGQGPEFLTYFQNEAQLEKSRLLSDRFSAERPKGSFSTLEIQRTEQGDSAMYLCASSYPSGLQETQYFGPGTRLLVL.

The CDR3 DNA is TGTGCCAGCAGTTCGAGCTATGGCTACACCTTC. It yields the protein CASSSSYGYTF. The chain carries TRBV28 and TRBJ1-2; D is undetermined. With 4 bases removed from V and 4 bases from J, the gap between germline ends came to 4 bases. The CDR3 has 11 amino acids. The V gene's germline CDR1 is MDHEN and CDR2 SYDVKM.

The V call is TRBV9, the J call TRBJ2-1; D may be TRBD2 (6 bases). The V gene lost 0 bases and the J gene lost 13 bases, with 26 bases spanning the gap. The CDR3 has 17 amino acids. The germline CDR1 and CDR2 sequences are SGDLS and YYNGEE. CDR3 region: CASSVGLGHRTTLFQFF. Written as DNA, the CDR3 is TGTGCCAGCAGCGTAGGACTTGGACACCGGACTACCCTTTTTCAGTTCTTC.

V usage is TRBV19 and J usage is TRBJ1-1, with 7 positions matching TRBD1. After removal of 2 bases from V and 9 bases from J, the junction contained 15 bases not matched to a gene. The CDR3 sequence is 16 residues long. Germline V gives CDR1 LNHDA, CDR2 SQIVND (reference sequence). Written as DNA, the CDR3 is TGTGCCAGTAGTATAACCGGAGACTTCGACAGGGAAAAAGCTTTCTTT. It specifies CASSITGDFDREKAFF. Drawing the rest from reference TRBV19 and TRBJ1-1, the complete variable domain is DGGITQSPKYLFRKEGQNVTLSCEQNLNHDAMYWYRQDPGQGLRLIYYSQIVNDFQKGDIAEGYSVSREKKESFPLTVTSAQKNPTAFYLCASSITGDFDREKAFFGQGTRLTVV.

This chain connects TRBV20-1 to TRBJ2-7; possibly TRBD1 for D (5 bases). The germline V and J ends were trimmed by 5 bases and 4 bases, with 9 bases remaining between them. Germline CDR1 DFQATT, CDR2 SNEGSKA (reference sequence). This CDR3 has 11 amino acids. The CDR3 loop is CSARRAYEQYF. In DNA form, the CDR3 reads TGCAGTGCTCGCAGGGCGTACGAGCAGTACTTC.

The chain links TRBV19 to TRBJ1-2, with 8 positions matching TRBD1. CDR1 is LNHDA and CDR2 is SQIVND in the germline V gene (reference sequence). The CDR3 has 12 amino acids. Germline trimming cut 6 bases from V and 12 bases from J; bases unmatched to any gene: 9. The CDR3 bases are TGTGCCAGTAGACCACTCGGACAGGGACACACCTTC. Translated: CASRPLGQGHTF.

This chain links TRBV29-1 with TRBJ2-2; 7 bases align to TRBD2. The germline gives CDR1 SQVTM, CDR2 ANQGSEA. J was trimmed by 2 bases and V by 7 bases; bases with no gene match: 7. The CDR3 contains 14 residues. The CDR3 DNA sequence: TGCAGCGCCTACCTAGCGGTAAACACCGGGGAGCTGTTTTTT. Its translation is CSAYLAVNTGELFF.

This chain joins TRBV25-1 and TRBJ1-2; 7 positions agree with TRBD1. CDR3 length: 13 residues. Germline V lookup: CDR1 MGHDK, CDR2 SYGVNS. J gave up 8 bases and V 5 bases, and 8 bases lay outside the gene matches. For the CDR3, the DNA is TGTGCCAGCAGTAGGACAGGCTCGGTGGGCTACACCTTC. Translated, it gives CASSRTGSVGYTF.

The rearrangement uses TRBV6-1 and TRBJ2-1; 7 positions agree with TRBD2. CDR1 and CDR2 from the germline V gene are MNHNS and SASEGT. The CDR3 consists of 15 residues. J was trimmed by 8 bases and V by 2 bases; bases with no gene match: 9. The CDR3 coding sequence is TGTGCCAGCAGTGAACCCCCGGGAGGAAACTATGAGCAGTTCTTC. Protein: CASSEPPGGNYEQFF.

The V gene is TRBV5-4, the J gene TRBJ2-7, with TRBD1 matching 9 bases. Germline trimming cut 1 base from V and 2 bases from J; bases unmatched to any gene: 7. Looked up from germline, CDR1 is SGHNT and CDR2 is YYREEE (reference sequence). The CDR3 totals 16 residues. CDR3 coding DNA: TGTGCCAGCAGCTTGAATAGACAGGGGGGTGCCTACGAGCAGTACTTC. Its translation: CASSLNRQGGAYEQYF.

This chain uses TRBV28 with TRBJ1-5; D is ambiguous. Germline V gene sequence: CDR1 MDHEN, CDR2 SYDVKM. Trimming removed 6 bases from V and 0 bases from J, with 12 bases in between. This CDR3 region has 15 residues. The chain's CDR3 is CASREGRLSNQPQHF. The DNA of the CDR3 is TGTGCCAGCAGGGAGGGTCGGCTTAGCAATCAGCCCCAGCATTTT.

The genes are TRBV3-1 (or the pseudogene TRBV3-2) and TRBJ2-7; tentatively, D is TRBD1 (5 bases). Trimming removed 4 bases at V and 3 bases at J, with 16 bases between. The germline CDR1 and CDR2 sequences are LGHDT and YNNKEL (reference sequence). CDR3 length: 15 residues. In DNA form, the CDR3 reads TGTGCCAGCAGCCCCTACAGGTATCCCAACTACGAGCAGTACTTC. Its protein is CASSPYRYPNYEQYF.

This clone was seen a handful of times. CDR3 sequence (DNA): TGTGCCAGTAGTGCCCGGGACAGGATAAGTTATGGCTACACCTTC. It codes for CASSARDRISYGYTF. The genes are TRBV19 and TRBJ1-2; TRBD1 matches at 8 bases. V was pared by 5 bases and J by 5 bases, with 10 bases of the junction left unmatched. Germline V gene sequence: CDR1 LNHDA, CDR2 SQIVND (reference sequence). The CDR3 consists of 15 residues.

This rearrangement joins TRBV5-1 to TRBJ2-3; 9 nucleotides agree with TRBD2. The CDR3 runs 17 residues. The V and J ends lost 4 bases and 4 bases, in that order; junction bases with no gene match: 13. Germline CDR1 SGHRS, CDR2 YFSETQ. The CDR3 is CASSPQAGGPSADTQYF. The CDR3 DNA follows: TGCGCCAGCAGCCCCCAGGCGGGAGGGCCCTCGGCAGATACGCAGTATTTT.